This T cell receptor (beta chain) was captured in a study of identical twins. This clonotype was counted only a few times. Its antigen is currently unknown. Findings and caveats of the study: Cross-sectional statistical analysis was relied on for the conclusions, without the same donors being followed. Out-of-frame alpha sequences common to twins exhibited a surplus of low generation probability. Out-of-frame beta sequences exhibited a weaker degree of excess twin sharing.

TCRdb re-called the 5' RACE reads with MiXCR, one entry per CDR3 protein. This repertoire shows roughly 700,000 distinct CDR3 sequences, approximately 9% found once; its top ten account for 0.75% to 1%. From germline, CDR1 is MNHNS and CDR2 SASEGT. The CDR3 sequence is 16 residues long. With 3 bases clipped from V and 6 bases from J, the junction kept 10 bases outside the gene matches. The sample also formed part of further work on yellow fever vaccine responses in identical twins.

The sample comprised PBMCs. The sequence was obtained from a young woman in good health. The J gene is TRBJ2-3, the V gene TRBV6-1, with 9 bases matching TRBD2. The CDR3 DNA is TGTGCCAGCAGTGATCGTAGCGGGAGTCCTCCGGATACGCAGTATTTT. This codes for CASSDRSGSPPDTQYF.